These 10 T cell receptor beta chains came from one sample sequenced in a study of shared clonotypes between healthy human individuals. Data came from immunoSEQ multiplex PCR; TCRdb stores just in-frame clones and leaves some out. This table holds roughly 2,500,000 clones, roughly 93% found once. Source material: naive CD4+ T cells from PBMCs. Subset in this sample: CD45RA+ positively selected. The source is a man younger than 35 in good health. Some clones in this sample may be carry-over from other donors' samples.

To note about this clone: This specimen includes other DNA sequences encoding the same CDR3. The chain is built from TRBV20-1 and TRBJ2-5, with D hard to call. The V end was cut by 1 base, the J end by 4 bases, with 4 bases between. CDR1 is DFQATT, CDR2 SNEGSKA, per germline (reference sequence). This CDR3 contains 11 residues. The CDR3 protein is CSARAGETQYF. The CDR3 DNA reads TGCAGTGCTAGAGCAGGAGAGACCCAGTACTTC.

This clone was observed a single time. The CDR3: CASTKTGLANYGYTF. The CDR3 DNA follows: TGTGCCAGCACCAAAACAGGGTTAGCTAACTATGGCTACACCTTC. This chain joins TRBV6-5 and TRBJ1-2, with a possible D match to TRBD1 (6 bases). Per the germline V gene, CDR1 is MNHEY and CDR2 is SVGAGI. The CDR3 sequence is 15 residues long. Trimming pared 7 bases from V and 0 bases from J, leaving 15 bases between.

V gene TRBV27 combines with J gene TRBJ1-4, with D uncertain. V was pared by 2 bases and J by 5 bases, with 15 bases between. The CDR3 covers 16 residues. Germline V CDR1 and CDR2: MNHEY, SMNVEV (reference sequence). Here the CDR3 reads CASSLGLGRLNEKLFF. DNA for the CDR3: TGTGCCAGCAGTTTAGGGCTGGGCAGGCTAAATGAAAAACTGTTTTTT.

As to this clone: Other DNA sequences in the same sample also yield this CDR3. The chain carries TRBV28 and TRBJ1-4, with D possibly matching TRBD1 (6 bases). CDR1 and CDR2 (germline): MDHEN, SYDVKM. CDR3 length equals 13 residues. The ends were cut back, 5 bases at V and 4 bases at J, with 8 bases in the middle. CDR3 DNA: TGTGCCAGCAGTCTGGACAGTAATGAAAAACTGTTTTTT. It is translated as CASSLDSNEKLFF.

This sequence joins TRBV2 and TRBJ2-3; D is undetermined. The V end lost 8 bases, the J end lost 1 base, and 10 bases lay between the germline ends. Per the germline V gene, CDR1 is SNHLY and CDR2 is FYNNEI. The CDR3 is 13 residues long. The CDR3, as DNA: TGTGCCAGCTTACTCCCCGGCACAGATACGCAGTATTTT. It is translated as CASLLPGTDTQYF.

The chain employs TRBV28 and TRBJ1-2, with D perhaps TRBD1 (5 bases). The CDR3 runs to 14 residues. The germline CDR1 and CDR2 sequences are MDHEN and SYDVKM. V dropped 6 bases and J dropped 4 bases, with 15 bases sitting between them. The CDR3 sequence: CASSQFRESYGYTF. The CDR3 region has the DNA TGTGCCAGCAGCCAATTCAGGGAGAGCTATGGCTACACCTTC.

A remark on this clone: Other DNA sequences of this sample code for an identical CDR3. The V and J genes are TRBV28 and TRBJ2-2; D ambiguous. CDR3 length: 13 amino acids. Germline values: CDR1 MDHEN, CDR2 SYDVKM. Trimming cost V 2 bases and J 4 bases, with 5 bases left between them. CDR3 amino acids: CASSLDGTGELFF. For the CDR3, the DNA is TGTGCCAGCAGTTTAGACGGCACCGGGGAGCTGTTTTTT.

The V and J genes are TRBV25-1 and TRBJ2-5; D is perhaps TRBD2 (6 bases). The CDR3 spans 15 residues. The V end was cut by 2 bases, the J end by 5 bases, with 15 bases between. The V gene's germline CDR1 is MGHDK and CDR2 SYGVNS. The CDR3: CASSEPGVSSETQYF. CDR3 DNA sequence: TGTGCCAGCAGTGAACCGGGAGTGAGTTCGGAGACCCAGTACTTC.

This sequence joins TRBV7-2 and TRBJ2-3; no firm D call. V was clipped by 10 bases and J by 6 bases, with 11 bases between them. The germline V gene has CDR1 SGHTA and CDR2 FQGNSA. This CDR3 has 11 residues. The CDR3 spells CATTARDTQYF. DNA for the CDR3: TGTGCCACCACAGCTCGGGATACGCAGTATTTT.

CDR3 in amino acids: CASSVAQGTNEKLFF. The CDR3 region has the DNA TGTGCCAGCAGCGTAGCGCAGGGAACTAATGAAAAACTGTTTTTT. The chain has TRBV9 and TRBJ1-4, with D maybe TRBD1 (5 bases). V gave up 0 bases and J gave up 1 base, with 7 bases separating them. The CDR3 spans 15 residues. Germline V gives CDR1 SGDLS, CDR2 YYNGEE.